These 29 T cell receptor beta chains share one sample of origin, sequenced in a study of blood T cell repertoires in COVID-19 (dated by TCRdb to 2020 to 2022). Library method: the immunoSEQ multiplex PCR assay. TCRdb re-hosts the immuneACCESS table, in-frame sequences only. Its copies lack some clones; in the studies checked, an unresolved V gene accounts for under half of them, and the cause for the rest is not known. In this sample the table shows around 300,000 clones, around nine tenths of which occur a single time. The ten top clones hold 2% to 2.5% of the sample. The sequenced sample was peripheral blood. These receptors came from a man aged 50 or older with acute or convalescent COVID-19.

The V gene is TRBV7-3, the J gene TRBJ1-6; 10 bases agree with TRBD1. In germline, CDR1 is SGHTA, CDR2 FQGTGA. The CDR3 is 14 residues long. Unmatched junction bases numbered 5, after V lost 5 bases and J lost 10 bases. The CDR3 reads CASSPGQGESPLHF. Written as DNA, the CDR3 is TGTGCCAGCAGCCCCGGACAGGGGGAATCACCCCTCCACTTT.

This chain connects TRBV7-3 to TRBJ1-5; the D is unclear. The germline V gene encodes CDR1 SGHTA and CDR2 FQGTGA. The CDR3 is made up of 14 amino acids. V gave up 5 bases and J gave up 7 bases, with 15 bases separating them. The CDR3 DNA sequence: TGTGCCAGCAGCCAGACACCTGGCGGGCAGCCCCAGCATTTT. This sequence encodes CASSQTPGGQPQHF.

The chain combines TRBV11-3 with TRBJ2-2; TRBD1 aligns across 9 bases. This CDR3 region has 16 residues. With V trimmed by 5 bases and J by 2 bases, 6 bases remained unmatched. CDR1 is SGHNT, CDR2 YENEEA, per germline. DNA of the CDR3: TGTGCCAGCAGCCGGGGGACAGGGAGTAACACCGGGGAGCTGTTTTTT. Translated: CASSRGTGSNTGELFF.

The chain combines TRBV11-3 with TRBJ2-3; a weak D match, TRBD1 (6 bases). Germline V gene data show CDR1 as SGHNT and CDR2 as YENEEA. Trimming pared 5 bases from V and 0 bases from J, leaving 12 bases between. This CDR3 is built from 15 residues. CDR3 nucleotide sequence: TGTGCCAGCAGCGTGACAGGTCTAAGCACAGATACGCAGTATTTT. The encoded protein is CASSVTGLSTDTQYF.

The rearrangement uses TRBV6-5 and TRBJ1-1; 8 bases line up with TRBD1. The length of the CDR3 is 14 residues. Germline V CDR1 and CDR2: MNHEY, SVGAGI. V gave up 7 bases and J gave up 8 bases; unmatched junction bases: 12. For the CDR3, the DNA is TGTGCCAGCACAAACTGGGGCAGGGGGCGCGAAGCTTTCTTT. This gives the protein CASTNWGRGREAFF.

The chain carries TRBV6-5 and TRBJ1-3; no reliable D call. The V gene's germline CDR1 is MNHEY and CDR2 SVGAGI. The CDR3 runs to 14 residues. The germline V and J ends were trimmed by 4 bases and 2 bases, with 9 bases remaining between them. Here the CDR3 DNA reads TGTGCCAGCAGTTCGCTAAGAACTGGAAACACCATATATTTT. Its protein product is CASSSLRTGNTIYF.

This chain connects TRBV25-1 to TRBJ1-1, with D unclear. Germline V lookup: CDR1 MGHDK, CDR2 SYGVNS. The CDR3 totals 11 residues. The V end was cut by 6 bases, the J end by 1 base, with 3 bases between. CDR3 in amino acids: CASRANTEAFF. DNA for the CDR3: TGTGCCAGCAGGGCGAACACTGAAGCTTTCTTT.

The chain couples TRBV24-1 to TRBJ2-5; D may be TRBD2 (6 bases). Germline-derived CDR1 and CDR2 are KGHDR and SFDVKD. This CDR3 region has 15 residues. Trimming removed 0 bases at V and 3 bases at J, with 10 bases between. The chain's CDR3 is CATSDLSAGKETQYF. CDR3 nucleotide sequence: TGTGCCACCAGTGATTTGAGCGCGGGAAAAGAGACCCAGTACTTC.

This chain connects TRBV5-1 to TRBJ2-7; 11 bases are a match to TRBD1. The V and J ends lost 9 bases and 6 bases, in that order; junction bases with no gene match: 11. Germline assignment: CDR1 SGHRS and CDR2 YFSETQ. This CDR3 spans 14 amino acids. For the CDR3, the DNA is TGCGCCACCCGGACAGGGGGCGCGGGCCGCGAGCAGTACTTC. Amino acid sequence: CATRTGGAGREQYF.

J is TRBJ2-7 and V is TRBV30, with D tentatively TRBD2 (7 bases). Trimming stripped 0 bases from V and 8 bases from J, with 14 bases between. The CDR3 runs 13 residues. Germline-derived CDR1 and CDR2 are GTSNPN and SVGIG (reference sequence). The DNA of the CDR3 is TGTGCCTGGAGTGTAGGGGGGGTGGAAAAGCAGTACTTC. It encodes CAWSVGGVEKQYF.

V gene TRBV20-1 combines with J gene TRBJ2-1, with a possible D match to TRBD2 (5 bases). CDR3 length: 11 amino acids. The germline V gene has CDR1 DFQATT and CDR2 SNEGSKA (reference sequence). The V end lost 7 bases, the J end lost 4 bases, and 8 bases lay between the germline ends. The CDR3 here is CSGTQYNEQFF. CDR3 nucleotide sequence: TGCAGTGGGACTCAGTACAATGAGCAGTTCTTC.

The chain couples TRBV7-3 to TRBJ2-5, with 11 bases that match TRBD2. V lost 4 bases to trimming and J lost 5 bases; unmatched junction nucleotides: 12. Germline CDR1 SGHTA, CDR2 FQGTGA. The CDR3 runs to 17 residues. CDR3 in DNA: TGTGCCAGCAGCTCCATATTAGCGGGGGGGCGGCTGGAGACCCAGTACTTC. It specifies CASSSILAGGRLETQYF.

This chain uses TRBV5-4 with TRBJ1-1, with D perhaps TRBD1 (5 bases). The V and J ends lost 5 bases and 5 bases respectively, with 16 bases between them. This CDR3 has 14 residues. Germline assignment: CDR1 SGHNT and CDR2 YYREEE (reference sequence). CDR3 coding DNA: TGTGCCAGCAGTGGGGGGTCCAGGGTTACTGAAGCTTTCTTT. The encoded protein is CASSGGSRVTEAFF.

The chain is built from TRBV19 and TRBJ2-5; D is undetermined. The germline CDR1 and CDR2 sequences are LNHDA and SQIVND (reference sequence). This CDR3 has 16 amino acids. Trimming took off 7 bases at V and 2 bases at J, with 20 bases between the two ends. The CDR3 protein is CASTNFGTATQETQYF. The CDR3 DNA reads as TGTGCCAGTACCAATTTTGGAACAGCAACACAAGAGACCCAGTACTTC.

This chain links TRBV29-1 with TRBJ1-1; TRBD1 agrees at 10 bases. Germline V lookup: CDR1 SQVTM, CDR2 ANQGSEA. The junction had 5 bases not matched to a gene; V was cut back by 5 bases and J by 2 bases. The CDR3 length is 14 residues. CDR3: CSVRQGASNTEAFF. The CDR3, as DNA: TGCAGCGTTCGACAGGGGGCGAGCAACACTGAAGCTTTCTTT.

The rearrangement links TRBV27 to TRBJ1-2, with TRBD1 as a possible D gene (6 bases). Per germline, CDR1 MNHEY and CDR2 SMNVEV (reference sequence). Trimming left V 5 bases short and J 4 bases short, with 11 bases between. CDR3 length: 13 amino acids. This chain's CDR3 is CASSPDRLYGYTF. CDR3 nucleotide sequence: TGTGCCAGCAGTCCGGACAGACTCTATGGCTACACCTTC.

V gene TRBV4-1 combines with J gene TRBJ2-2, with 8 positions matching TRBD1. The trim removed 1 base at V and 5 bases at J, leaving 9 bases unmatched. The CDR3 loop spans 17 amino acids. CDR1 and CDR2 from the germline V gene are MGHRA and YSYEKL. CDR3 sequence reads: CASSQGAAGGGTGELFF. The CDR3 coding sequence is TGCGCCAGCAGCCAAGGGGCCGCAGGGGGCGGGACCGGGGAGCTGTTTTTT.

The CDR3 bases are TGCGCCAGCAGCTTGGCTATCGGGACAGGGGTCAACGAGCAGTACTTC. It encodes CASSLAIGTGVNEQYF. The chain combines TRBV5-1 with TRBJ2-7; TRBD1 aligns across 10 bases. V gave up 0 bases and J gave up 5 bases; unmatched junction bases: 8. CDR3 size: 16 residues. Germline V gene sequence: CDR1 SGHRS, CDR2 YFSETQ.

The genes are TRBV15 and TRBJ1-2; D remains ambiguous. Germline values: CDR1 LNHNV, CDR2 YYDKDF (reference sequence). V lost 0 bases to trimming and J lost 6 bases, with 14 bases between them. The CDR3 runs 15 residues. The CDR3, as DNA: TGTGCCACCAGCAGAGATAGCGGCAGAACCGATGGCTACACCTTC. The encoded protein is CATSRDSGRTDGYTF.

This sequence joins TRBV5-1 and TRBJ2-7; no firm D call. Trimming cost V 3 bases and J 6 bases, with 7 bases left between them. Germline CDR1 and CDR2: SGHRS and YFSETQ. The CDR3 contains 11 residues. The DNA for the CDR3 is TGCGCCAGCAGCTCGGTTGGCGAGCAGTACTTC. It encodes CASSSVGEQYF.

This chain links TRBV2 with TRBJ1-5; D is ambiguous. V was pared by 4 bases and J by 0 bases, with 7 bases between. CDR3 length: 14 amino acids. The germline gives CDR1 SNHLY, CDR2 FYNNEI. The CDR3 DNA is TGTGCCAGCAGTGGGTCCGGTAGCAATCAGCCCCAGCATTTT. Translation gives CASSGSGSNQPQHF.

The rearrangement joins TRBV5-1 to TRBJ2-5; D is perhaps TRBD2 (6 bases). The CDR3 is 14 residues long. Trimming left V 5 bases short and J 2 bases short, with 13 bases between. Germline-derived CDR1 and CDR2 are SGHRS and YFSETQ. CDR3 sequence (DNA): TGCGCCAGCAGAACCGGGACTGGACAAGAGACCCAGTACTTC. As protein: CASRTGTGQETQYF.

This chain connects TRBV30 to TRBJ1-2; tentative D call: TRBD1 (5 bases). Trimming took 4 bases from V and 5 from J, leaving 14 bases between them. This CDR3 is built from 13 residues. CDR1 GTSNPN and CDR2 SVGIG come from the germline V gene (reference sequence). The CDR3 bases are TGTGCCTGGATCACAGGATCCCCATATGGCTACACCTTC. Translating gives CAWITGSPYGYTF.

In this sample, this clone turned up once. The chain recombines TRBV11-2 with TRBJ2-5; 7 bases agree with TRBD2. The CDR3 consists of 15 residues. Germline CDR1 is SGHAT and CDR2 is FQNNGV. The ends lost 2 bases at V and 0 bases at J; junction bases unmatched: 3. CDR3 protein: CASSLNGGYQETQYF. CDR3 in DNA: TGTGCCAGCAGCTTAAACGGGGGGTACCAAGAGACCCAGTACTTC.

The CDR3 bases are TGTGCCAGCAGTGGGAGAGGTCAGCCCCAGCATTTT. It is translated as CASSGRGQPQHF. The V and J genes are TRBV2 and TRBJ1-5, with no clear D. The CDR3 loop spans 12 amino acids. Germline loops: CDR1 SNHLY, CDR2 FYNNEI. Trimming removed 4 bases at V and 6 bases at J, with 7 bases between.

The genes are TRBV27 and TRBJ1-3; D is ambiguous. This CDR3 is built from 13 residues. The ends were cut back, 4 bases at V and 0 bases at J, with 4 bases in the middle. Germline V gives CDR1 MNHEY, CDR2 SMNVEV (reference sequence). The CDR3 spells CASSSFSGNTIYF. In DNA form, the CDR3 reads TGTGCCAGCAGTTCCTTCTCTGGAAACACCATATATTTT.

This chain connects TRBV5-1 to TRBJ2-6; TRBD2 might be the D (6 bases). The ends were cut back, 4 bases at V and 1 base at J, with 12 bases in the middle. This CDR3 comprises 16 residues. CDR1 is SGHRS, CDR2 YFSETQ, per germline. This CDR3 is CASSIGGLSGANVLTF. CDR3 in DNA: TGCGCCAGCAGCATCGGAGGGCTGTCTGGGGCCAACGTCCTGACTTTC.

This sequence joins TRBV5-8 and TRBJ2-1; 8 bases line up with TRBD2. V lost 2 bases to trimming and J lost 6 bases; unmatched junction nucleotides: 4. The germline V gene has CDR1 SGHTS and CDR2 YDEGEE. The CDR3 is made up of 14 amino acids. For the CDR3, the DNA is TGTGCCAGCAGCTTCGTGGCGGGGGGCAATGAGCAGTTCTTC. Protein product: CASSFVAGGNEQFF.

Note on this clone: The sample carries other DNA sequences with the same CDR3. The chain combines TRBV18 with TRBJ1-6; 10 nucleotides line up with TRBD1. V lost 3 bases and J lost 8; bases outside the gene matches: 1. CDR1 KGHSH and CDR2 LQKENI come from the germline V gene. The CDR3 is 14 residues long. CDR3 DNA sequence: TGTGCCAGCTCACCTGACAGGGGGCATTCACCCCTCCACTTT. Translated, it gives CASSPDRGHSPLHF.